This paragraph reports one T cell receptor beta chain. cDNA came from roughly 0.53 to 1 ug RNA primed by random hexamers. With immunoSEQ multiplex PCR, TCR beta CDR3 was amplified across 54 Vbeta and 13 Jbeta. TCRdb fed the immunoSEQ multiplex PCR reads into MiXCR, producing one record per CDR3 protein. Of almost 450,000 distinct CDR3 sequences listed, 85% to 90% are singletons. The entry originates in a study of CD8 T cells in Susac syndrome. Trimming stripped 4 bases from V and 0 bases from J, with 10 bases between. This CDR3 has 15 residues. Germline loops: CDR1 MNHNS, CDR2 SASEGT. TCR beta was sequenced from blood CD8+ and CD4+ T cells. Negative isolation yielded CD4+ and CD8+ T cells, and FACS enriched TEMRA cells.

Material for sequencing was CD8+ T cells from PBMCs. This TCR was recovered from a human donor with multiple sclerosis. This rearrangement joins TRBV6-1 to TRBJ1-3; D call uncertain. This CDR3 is CASSADGSSGNTIYF. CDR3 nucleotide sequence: TGTGCCAGCAGTGCGGACGGAAGCTCTGGAAACACCATATATTTT.